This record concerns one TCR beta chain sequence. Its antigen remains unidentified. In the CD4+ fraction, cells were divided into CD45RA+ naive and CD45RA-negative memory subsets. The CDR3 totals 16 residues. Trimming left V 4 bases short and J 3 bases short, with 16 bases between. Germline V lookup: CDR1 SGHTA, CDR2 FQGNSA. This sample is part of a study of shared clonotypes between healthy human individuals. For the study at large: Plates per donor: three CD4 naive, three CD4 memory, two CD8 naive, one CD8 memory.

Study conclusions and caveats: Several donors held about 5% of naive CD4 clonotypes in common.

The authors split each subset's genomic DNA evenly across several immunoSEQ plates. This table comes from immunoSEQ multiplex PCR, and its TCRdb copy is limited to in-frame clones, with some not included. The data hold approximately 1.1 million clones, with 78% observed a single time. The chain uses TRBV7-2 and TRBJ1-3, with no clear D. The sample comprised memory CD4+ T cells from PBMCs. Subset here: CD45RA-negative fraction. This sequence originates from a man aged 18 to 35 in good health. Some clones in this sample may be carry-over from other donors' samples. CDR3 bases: TGTGCCAGCAGCTCCCACAGTCCCCTCCTTGGAAACACCATATATTTT. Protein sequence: CASSSHSPLLGNTIYF.